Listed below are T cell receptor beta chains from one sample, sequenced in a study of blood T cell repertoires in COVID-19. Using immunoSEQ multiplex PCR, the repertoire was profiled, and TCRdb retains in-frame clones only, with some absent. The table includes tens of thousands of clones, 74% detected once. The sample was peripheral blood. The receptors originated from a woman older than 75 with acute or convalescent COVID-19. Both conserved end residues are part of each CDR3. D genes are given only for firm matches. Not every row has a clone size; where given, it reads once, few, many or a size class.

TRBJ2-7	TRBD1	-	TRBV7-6	TGTGCCAGCAGCACGGACAGGGGAGGAGACGAGCAGTACTTC	CASSTDRGGDEQYF
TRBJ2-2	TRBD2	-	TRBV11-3	TGTGCCAGTCAGGGACTAACCAACACCGGGGAGCTGTTTTTT	CASQGLTNTGELFF
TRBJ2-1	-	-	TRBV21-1	TGTGCCAGCAGCAAACGCGGACTAGCGGCCAACAATGAGCAGTTCTTC	CASSKRGLAANNEQFF
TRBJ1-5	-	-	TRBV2	TGTGCCAGCAAGCGGGAGGGTGGGAGCAATCAGCCCCAGCATTTT	CASKREGGSNQPQHF
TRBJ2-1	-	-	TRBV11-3	TGTGCCAGCAGCTCCCCACGCCCGAGCTCCTACAATGAGCAGTTCTTC	CASSSPRPSSYNEQFF
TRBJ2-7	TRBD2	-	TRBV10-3	TGTGCCATCAGTCCTAGAAGCGGGAGAAGCGGTAGCGAGCAGTACTTC	CAISPRSGRSGSEQYF
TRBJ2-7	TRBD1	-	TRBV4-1	TGCGCCAGCAGCCGAGACAGGGGACCCTCCTACGAGCAGTACTTC	CASSRDRGPSYEQYF
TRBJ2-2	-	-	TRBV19	TGTGCCAGTAGTATAGCGGGGGATCACACCGGGGAGCTGTTTTTT	CASSIAGDHTGELFF
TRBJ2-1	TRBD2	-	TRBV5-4	TGTGCCAGCAGCTCGACTAGCGGGAGTTGGAATGAGCAGTTCTTC	CASSSTSGSWNEQFF
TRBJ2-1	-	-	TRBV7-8	TGTGCCAGCAGCGCCGGGGATTCCTACAATGAGCAGTTCTTC	CASSAGDSYNEQFF
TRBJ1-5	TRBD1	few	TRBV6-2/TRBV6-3	TGTGCCAGCAGTTACCCGGGACAGGGAAGCAATCAGCCCCAGCATTTT	CASSYPGQGSNQPQHF
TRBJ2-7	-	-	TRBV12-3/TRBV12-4	TGTGCCAGCAGTAAGCCCCCCTACGAGCAGTACTTC	CASSKPPYEQYF
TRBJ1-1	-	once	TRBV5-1	TGCGCCAGCAGCTTGGGGAGTACAAAACCGTCCACTGAAGCTTTCTTT	CASSLGSTKPSTEAFF
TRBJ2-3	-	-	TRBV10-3	TGTGCCATCAGTCAGCGGAGGGGCACAGATACGCAGTATTTT	CAISQRRGTDTQYF
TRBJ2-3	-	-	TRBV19	TGTGCCAGTGGTACAGGAAGACCTCTCACAGATACGCAGTATTTT	CASGTGRPLTDTQYF
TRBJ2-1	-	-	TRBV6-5	TGTGCCAGCAGCCATGGACAGAACAATGAGCAGTTCTTC	CASSHGQNNEQFF
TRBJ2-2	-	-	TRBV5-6	TGTGCCAGCAGCTTGGAAGTAGCGAACACCGGGGAGCTGTTTTTT	CASSLEVANTGELFF
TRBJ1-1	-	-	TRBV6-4	TGTGCCAGCAGCCGGGAGCTCGACGCTGAAGCTTTCTTT	CASSRELDAEAFF
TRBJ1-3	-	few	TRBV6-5	TGTGCCAGCAAGCGAGGGCAAGGAAACACCATATATTTT	CASKRGQGNTIYF
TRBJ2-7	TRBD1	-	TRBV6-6	TGTGCCAGCAGTCGAAACCCCTCCGGGACAGCTACCTACGAGCAGTACTTC	CASSRNPSGTATYEQYF
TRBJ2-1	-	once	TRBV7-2	TGTGCCAGCAGTTCAGAGGCCCAAACCTACAATGAGCAGTTCTTC	CASSSEAQTYNEQFF
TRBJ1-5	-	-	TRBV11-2	TGTGCCAGCAGCTTACAGGGCAATCAGCCCCAGCATTTT	CASSLQGNQPQHF
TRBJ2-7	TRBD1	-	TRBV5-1	TGCGCCAGCAGCTCCACAGGGGGCCCCCCCTACGAGCAGTACTTC	CASSSTGGPPYEQYF
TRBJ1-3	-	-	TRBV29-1	TGCAGCGCCTCTCGACCGGGCTCTGGAAACACCATATATTTT	CSASRPGSGNTIYF
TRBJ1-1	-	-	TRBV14	TGTGCCAGCAGCCAAGGGCCGAACACTGAAGCTTTCTTT	CASSQGPNTEAFF
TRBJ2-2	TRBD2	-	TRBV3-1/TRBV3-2	TGTGCCAGCAGCCCACGGGACTACCCCACCGGGGAGCTGTTTTTT	CASSPRDYPTGELFF
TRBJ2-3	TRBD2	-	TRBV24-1	TGTGCCACCAGTGAGGGGACTAGCGGGAGGACAACAGATACGCAGTATTTT	CATSEGTSGRTTDTQYF
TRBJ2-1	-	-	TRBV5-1	TGCGCCAGCACCCCTTACGGGCCGGGATCCTACAATGAGCAGTTCTTC	CASTPYGPGSYNEQFF
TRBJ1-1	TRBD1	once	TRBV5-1	TGCGCCAGCAGCGGGGGACAGGGCACCACTGAAGCTTTCTTT	CASSGGQGTTEAFF
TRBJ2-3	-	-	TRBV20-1	TGCAGTGCTAGTTTTCAGAACAGTATCACAGATACGCAGTATTTT	CSASFQNSITDTQYF
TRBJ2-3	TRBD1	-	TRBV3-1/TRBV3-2	TGTGCCAGCAGCCTTCGGACAGGGGGCCACCTGGCAGATACGCAGTATTTT	CASSLRTGGHLADTQYF
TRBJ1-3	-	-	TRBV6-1	TGTGCCAGCAGTGAATTAGGAAGGACTACCGTCTCTGGAAACACCATATATTTT	CASSELGRTTVSGNTIYF
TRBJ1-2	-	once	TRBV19	TGTGCCAGTAGTACCCGACAGCTCTATGGCTACACCTTC	CASSTRQLYGYTF
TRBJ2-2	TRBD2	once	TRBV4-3	TGCGCCAGCAGCCAAGATAGGCTAGCGGGAGGGCCCTCTATCTCTGGCGGGGAGCTGTTTTTT	CASSQDRLAGGPSISGGELFF
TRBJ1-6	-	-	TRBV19	TGTGCCAGTAGTATCTCCATTAGCTCCTATAATTCACCCCTCCACTTT	CASSISISSYNSPLHF
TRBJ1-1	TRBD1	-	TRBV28	TGTGCCAGCAGTTCCCCGACAGGGTCGAACACTGAAGCTTTCTTT	CASSSPTGSNTEAFF
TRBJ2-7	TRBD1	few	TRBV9	TGTGCCAGCAGCGTAGGAGGGACAGGGTCCACCTACGAGCAGTACTTC	CASSVGGTGSTYEQYF
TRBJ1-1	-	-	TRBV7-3	TGTGCCAGCAGCTTAACCAGGTTCACTGAAGCTTTCTTT	CASSLTRFTEAFF
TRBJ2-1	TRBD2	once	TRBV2	TGTGCCAGCAGTATTAGCGGGGGTTCCTACAATGAGCAGTTCTTC	CASSISGGSYNEQFF
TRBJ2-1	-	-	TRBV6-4	TGTGCCAGCAGTCCAACCCCTCTAGCGGAGCAGTTCTTC	CASSPTPLAEQFF
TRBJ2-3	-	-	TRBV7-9	TGTGCCAGCAGCCCATCCGGGATGCTATCTAATACGCAGTATTTT	CASSPSGMLSNTQYF
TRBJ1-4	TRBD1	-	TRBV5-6	TGTGCCAGCAGCAAAACCCGGCCGGACAGGGTCAGTAGGGAAAAACTGTTTTTT	CASSKTRPDRVSREKLFF
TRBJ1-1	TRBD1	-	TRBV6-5	TGTGCCAGCAGTCACTCGACTGGCAGGGGGCTGGGTGCTTTCTTT	CASSHSTGRGLGAFF
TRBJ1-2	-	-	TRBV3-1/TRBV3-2	TGTGCCAGCAGCCAAGTCCAGGTGTATGGCTACACCTTC	CASSQVQVYGYTF
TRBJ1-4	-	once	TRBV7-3	TGTGCCAGCAGCTACCCGCCAGACCAAGCGGATGAAAAACTGTTTTTT	CASSYPPDQADEKLFF
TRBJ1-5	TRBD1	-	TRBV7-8	TGTGCCAGCAGCCTACCGGGACAGGGGCCCGATCAGCCCCAGCATTTT	CASSLPGQGPDQPQHF
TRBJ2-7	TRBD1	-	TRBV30	TGTGCCTGGAACAAGGGACAGGCCTACGAGCAGTACTTC	CAWNKGQAYEQYF
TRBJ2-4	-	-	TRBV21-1	TGTGCCAGCAGCAAATCCGGGTATGAAAACATTCAGTACTTC	CASSKSGYENIQYF
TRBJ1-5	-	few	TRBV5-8	TGTGCCAGCAGCTTGTGGTTCGGGGGAAAAGGCAATCAGCCCCAGCATTTT	CASSLWFGGKGNQPQHF
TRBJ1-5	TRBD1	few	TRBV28	TGTGCCAGCAGTCCCACAGGGGCCAGCAATCAGCCCCAGCATTTT	CASSPTGASNQPQHF
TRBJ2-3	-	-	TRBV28	TGTGCCAGCTCCACACCGGCGGGAAGGCAGTATTTT	CASSTPAGRQYF
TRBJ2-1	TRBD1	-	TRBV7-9	TGTGCCAGCAGCCCGCGTTCTAGGGACAGGGGTCGTGAGCAGTTCTTC	CASSPRSRDRGREQFF
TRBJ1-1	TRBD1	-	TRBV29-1	TGCAGCGCCCGGACAGGGGGCGGGGGTGAAGCTTTCTTT	CSARTGGGGEAFF